This TCR beta chain was captured by sequencing in a study of blood T cell repertoires in COVID-19. Some clones are missing from TCRdb's copy, which holds only in-frame ones; the method was immunoSEQ multiplex PCR. The sample gives around 60,000 clones, 65% to 90% of which show up once; 0.9% to 1.5% is in the top ten. Trimming stripped 0 bases from V and 2 bases from J, with 7 bases between. This CDR3 spans 14 amino acids. Germline V gene sequence: CDR1 GTSNPN, CDR2 SVGIG (reference sequence). The chain joins TRBV30 to TRBJ2-2, with D uncertain. This clonotype originated in a man in his forties or fifties with acute or convalescent COVID-19. The sequencing sample was made of peripheral blood. As DNA, the CDR3 is TGTGCCTGGAGTGTGGCGGAAAACACCGGGGAGCTGTTTTTT. Translation: CAWSVAENTGELFF.